This T cell receptor (beta chain) was sequenced in a study of T-cell reconstitution after alpha-beta-depleted transplantation in children. This clonotype was detected many times. Its target is not known. The library targeted TCRbeta and was prepared with unique molecular identifiers. TCRdb independently ran MiXCR on the PCR reads; one entry per CDR3 protein. The sample holds hundreds of thousands of distinct CDR3 sequences, around 23% seen once. This CDR3 region has 12 residues. V was shortened by 4 bases and J by 2 bases, with 3 bases between the two germline ends. The V gene's germline CDR1 is SGHRS and CDR2 YFSETQ. Study conclusions and caveats: It was newly produced T cells that mostly accounted for T-cell counts and diversity one year after transplant.

The TCR was taken from a boy in the first two years of life who had a stem cell transplant for acute myeloid leukemia, so the T cells may come from the graft donor. J is TRBJ2-2 and V is TRBV5-1, with D unclear. Sample: PBMCs, mostly from graft donor cells, taken 360 days after TCRalphabeta/CD19-depleted stem cell transplant. The CDR3 spells CASSHNTGELFF. The CDR3 DNA reads TGCGCCAGCAGCCATAACACCGGGGAGCTGTTTTTT.